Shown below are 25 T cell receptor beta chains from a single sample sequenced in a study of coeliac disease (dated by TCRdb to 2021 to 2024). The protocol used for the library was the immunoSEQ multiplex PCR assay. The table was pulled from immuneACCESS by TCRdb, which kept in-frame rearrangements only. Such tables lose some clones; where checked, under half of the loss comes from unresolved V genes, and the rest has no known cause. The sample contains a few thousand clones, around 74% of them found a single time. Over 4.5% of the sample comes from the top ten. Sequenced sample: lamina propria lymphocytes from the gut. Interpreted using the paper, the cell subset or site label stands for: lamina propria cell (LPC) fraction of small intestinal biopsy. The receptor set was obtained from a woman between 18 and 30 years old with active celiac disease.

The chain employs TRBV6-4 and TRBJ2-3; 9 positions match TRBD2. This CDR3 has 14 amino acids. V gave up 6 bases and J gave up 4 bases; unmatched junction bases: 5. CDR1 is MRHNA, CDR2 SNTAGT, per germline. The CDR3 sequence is CASSPGLAADTQYF. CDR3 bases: TGTGCCAGCAGCCCGGGACTAGCCGCAGATACGCAGTATTTT.

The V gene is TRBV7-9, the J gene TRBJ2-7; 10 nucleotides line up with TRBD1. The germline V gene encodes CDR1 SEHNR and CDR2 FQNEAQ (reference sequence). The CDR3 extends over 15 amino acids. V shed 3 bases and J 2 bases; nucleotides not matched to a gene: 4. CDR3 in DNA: TGTGCCAGCAGCTTGGACAGGGGGGGGACCTACGAGCAGTACTTC. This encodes CASSLDRGGTYEQYF.

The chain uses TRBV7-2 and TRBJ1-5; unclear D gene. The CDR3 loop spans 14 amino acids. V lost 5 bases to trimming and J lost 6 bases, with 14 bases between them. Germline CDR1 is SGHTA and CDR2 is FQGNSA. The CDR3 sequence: CASSPSQRTQPQHF. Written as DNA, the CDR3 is TGTGCCAGCAGCCCCAGCCAGCGGACTCAGCCCCAGCATTTT. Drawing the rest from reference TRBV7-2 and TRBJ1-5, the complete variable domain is GAGVSQSPSNKVTEKGKDVELRCDPISGHTALYWYRQSLGQGLEFLIYFQGNSAPDKSGLPSDRFSAERTGGSVSTLTIQRTQQEDSAVYLCASSPSQRTQPQHFGDGTRLSIL.

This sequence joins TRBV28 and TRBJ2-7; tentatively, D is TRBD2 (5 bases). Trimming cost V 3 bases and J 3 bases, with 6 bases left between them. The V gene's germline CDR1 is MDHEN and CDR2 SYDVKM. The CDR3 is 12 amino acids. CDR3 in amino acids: CASSFEGYEQYF. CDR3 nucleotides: TGTGCCAGCAGTTTCGAGGGCTACGAGCAGTACTTC.

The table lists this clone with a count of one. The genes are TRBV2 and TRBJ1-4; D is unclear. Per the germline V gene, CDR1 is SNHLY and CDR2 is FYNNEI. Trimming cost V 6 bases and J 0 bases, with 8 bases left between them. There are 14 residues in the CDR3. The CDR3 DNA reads TGTGCCAGCAGGAGGGCGGCAACTAATGAAAAACTGTTTTTT. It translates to CASRRAATNEKLFF.

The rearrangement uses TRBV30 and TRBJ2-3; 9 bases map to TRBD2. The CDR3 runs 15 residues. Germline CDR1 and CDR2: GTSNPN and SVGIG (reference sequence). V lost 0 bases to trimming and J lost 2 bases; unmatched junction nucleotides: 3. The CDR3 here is CAWSVLAGSTDTQYF. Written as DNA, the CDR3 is TGTGCCTGGAGTGTTCTAGCGGGGTCCACAGATACGCAGTATTTT. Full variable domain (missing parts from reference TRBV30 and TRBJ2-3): SQTIHQWPATLVQPVGSPLSLECTVEGTSNPNLYWYRQAAGRGLQLLFYSVGIGQISSEVPQNLSASRPQDRQFILSSKKLLLSDSGFYLCAWSVLAGSTDTQYFGPGTRLTVL.

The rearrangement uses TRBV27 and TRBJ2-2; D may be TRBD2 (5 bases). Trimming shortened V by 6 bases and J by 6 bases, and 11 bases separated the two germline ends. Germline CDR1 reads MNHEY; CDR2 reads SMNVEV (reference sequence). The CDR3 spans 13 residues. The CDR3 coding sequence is TGTGCCAGCAGGGGAGAATATGCCGGGGAGCTGTTTTTT. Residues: CASRGEYAGELFF.

CDR3 sequence reads: CASSTPYEQYF. The CDR3 DNA follows: TGTGCCAGCAGCACTCCTTACGAGCAGTACTTC. This chain uses TRBV7-6 with TRBJ2-7, with no clear D. V dropped 5 bases and J dropped 4 bases, with 6 bases sitting between them. This CDR3 comprises 11 residues. Germline loops: CDR1 SGHVS, CDR2 FNYEAQ.

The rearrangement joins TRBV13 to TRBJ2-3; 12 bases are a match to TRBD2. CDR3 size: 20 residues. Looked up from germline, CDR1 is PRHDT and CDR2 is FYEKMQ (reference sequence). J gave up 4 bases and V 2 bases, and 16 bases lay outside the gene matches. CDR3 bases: TGTGCCAGCAGCTTACGGGGTTCTAGCGGGGGGGCAGGGTCCCCAGATACGCAGTATTTT. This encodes CASSLRGSSGGAGSPDTQYF. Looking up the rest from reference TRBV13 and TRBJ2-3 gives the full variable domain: AAGVIQSPRHLIKEKRETATLKCYPIPRHDTVYWYQQGPGQDPQFLISFYEKMQSDKGSIPDRFSAQQFSDYHSELNMSSLELGDSALYFCASSLRGSSGGAGSPDTQYFGPGTRLTVL.

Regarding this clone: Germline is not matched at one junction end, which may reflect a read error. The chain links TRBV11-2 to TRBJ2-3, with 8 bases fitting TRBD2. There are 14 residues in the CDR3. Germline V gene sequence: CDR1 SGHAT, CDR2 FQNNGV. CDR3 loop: CTSSRDGGADTQYF. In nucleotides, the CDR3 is TGTACCAGCAGCAGAGACGGGGGGGCAGATACGCAGTATTTT.

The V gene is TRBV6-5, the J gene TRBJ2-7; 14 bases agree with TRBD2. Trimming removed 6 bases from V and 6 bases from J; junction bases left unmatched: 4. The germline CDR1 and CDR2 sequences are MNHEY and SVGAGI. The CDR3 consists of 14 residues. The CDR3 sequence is CASRGTSGRVEQYF. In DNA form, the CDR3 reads TGTGCCAGCAGAGGGACTAGCGGGAGAGTCGAGCAGTACTTC.

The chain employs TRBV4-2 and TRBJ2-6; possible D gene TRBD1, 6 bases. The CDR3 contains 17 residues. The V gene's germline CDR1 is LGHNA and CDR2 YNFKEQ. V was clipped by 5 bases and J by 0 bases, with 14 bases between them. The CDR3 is CASSATGQSSGANVLTF. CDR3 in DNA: TGTGCCAGCAGCGCGACAGGTCAAAGCTCTGGGGCCAACGTCCTGACTTTC.

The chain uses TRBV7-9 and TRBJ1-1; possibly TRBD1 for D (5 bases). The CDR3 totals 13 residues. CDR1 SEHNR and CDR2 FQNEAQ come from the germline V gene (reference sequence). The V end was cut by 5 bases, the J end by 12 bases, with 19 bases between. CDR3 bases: TGTGCCAGCAGCATACAGGAGCTGAGGTTATCTTTCTTT. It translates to CASSIQELRLSFF.

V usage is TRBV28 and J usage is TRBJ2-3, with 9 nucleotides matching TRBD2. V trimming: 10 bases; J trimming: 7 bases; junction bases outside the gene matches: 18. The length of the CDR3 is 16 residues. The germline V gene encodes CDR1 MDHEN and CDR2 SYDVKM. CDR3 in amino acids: CATKLGDPSGINTQYF. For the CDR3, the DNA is TGTGCCACCAAGCTTGGGGACCCTAGCGGGATTAATACGCAGTATTTT.

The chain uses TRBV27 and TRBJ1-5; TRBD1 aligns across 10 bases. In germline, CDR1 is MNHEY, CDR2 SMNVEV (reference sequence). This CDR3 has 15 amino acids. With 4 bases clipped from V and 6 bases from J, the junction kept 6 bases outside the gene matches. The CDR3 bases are TGTGCCAGCAGTTCCCTGACAGGGGGCCGTCAGCCCCAGCATTTT. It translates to CASSSLTGGRQPQHF.

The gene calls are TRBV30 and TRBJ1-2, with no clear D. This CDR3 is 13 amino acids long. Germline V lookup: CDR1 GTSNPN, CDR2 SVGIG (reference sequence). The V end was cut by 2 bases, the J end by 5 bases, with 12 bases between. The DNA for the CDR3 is TGTGCCTGGAGTCAGGAGGCCGGGTATGGCTACACCTTC. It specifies CAWSQEAGYGYTF.

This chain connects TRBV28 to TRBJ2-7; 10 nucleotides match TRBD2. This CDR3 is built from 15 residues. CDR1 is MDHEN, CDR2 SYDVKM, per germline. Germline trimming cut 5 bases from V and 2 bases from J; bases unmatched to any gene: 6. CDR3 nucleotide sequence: TGTGCCAGCAGTCCCGGGACTAGCGCAACCTACGAGCAGTACTTC. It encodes CASSPGTSATYEQYF. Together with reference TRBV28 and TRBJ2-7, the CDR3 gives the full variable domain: DVKVTQSSRYLVKRTGEKVFLECVQDMDHENMFWYRQDPGLGLRLIYFSYDVKMKEKGDIPEGYSVSREKKERFSLILESASTNQTSMYLCASSPGTSATYEQYFGPGTRLTVT.

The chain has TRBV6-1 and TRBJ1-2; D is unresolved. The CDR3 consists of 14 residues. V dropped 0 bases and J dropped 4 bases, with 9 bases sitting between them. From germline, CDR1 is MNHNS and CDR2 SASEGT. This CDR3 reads CASSEARGPYGYTF. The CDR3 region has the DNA TGTGCCAGCAGTGAAGCCCGAGGGCCCTATGGCTACACCTTC.

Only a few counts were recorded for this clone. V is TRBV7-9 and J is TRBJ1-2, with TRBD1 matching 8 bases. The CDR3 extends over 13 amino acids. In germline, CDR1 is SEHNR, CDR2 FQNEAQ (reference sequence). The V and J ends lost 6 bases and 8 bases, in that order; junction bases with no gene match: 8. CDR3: CASSRQGAGGYTF. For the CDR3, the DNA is TGTGCCAGCAGTCGTCAGGGGGCGGGAGGCTACACCTTC.

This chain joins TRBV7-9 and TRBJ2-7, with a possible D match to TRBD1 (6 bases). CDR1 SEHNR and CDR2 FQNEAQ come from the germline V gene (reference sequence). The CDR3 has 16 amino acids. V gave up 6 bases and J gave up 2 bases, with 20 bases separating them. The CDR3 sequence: CASSNQDSDRPYEQYF. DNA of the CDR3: TGTGCCAGCAGTAACCAGGACAGCGACAGACCCTACGAGCAGTACTTC. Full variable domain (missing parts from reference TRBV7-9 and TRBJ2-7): DTGVSQNPRHKITKRGQNVTFRCDPISEHNRLYWYRQTLGQGPEFLTYFQNEAQLEKSRLLSDRFSAERPKGSFSTLEIQRTEQGDSAMYLCASSNQDSDRPYEQYFGPGTRLTVT.

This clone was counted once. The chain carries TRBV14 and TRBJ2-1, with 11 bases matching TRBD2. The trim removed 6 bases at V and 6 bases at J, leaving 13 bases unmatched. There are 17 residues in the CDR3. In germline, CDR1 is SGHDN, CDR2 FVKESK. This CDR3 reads CASRALGTSGAANEQFF. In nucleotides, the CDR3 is TGTGCCAGCAGGGCGCTCGGGACTAGCGGTGCGGCCAATGAGCAGTTCTTC.

CDR3 in amino acids: CASSFPGGTEAFF. CDR3 sequence (DNA): TGTGCCAGCAGTTTCCCAGGGGGGACTGAAGCTTTCTTT. The chain links TRBV6-6 to TRBJ1-1, with 7 bases lining up with TRBD1. CDR1 is MNHNY, CDR2 SVGAGI, per germline (reference sequence). The trim removed 4 bases at V and 5 bases at J, leaving 4 bases unmatched. The CDR3 has 13 residues.

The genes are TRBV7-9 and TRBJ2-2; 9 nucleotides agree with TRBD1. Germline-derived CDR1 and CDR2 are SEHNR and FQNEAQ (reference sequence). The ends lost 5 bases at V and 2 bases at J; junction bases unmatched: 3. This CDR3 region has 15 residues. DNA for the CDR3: TGTGCCAGCAGCCAGGGACAGGGCAACACCGGGGAGCTGTTTTTT. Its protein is CASSQGQGNTGELFF.

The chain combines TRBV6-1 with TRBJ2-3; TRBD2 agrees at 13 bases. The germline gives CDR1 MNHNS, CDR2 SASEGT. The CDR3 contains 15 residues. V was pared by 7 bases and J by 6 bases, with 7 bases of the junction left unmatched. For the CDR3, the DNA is TGTGCCAGCATGCGACTAGCGGGAGGCCCGGATACGCAGTATTTT. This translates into CASMRLAGGPDTQYF.

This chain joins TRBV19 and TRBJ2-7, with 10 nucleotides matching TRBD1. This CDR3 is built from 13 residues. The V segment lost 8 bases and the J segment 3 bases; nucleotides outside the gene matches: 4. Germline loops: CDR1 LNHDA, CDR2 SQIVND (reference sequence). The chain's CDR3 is CASRQGADYEQYF. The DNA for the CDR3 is TGTGCCAGTCGACAGGGGGCCGACTACGAGCAGTACTTC.